The 10 T cell receptor beta chains in this list originate from one sample, sequenced in a study of post-analysis software for immune sequencing data. Study-wide findings and caveats: In patients, about 5 TRBV segments were more frequent than in controls, with TRBV5-6, TRBV5-1 and TRBV20-1 among them.

These receptors lack a known antigen. Unique molecular identifiers featured in each of the TCR beta cDNA libraries. TCRdb reanalysed the PCR reads using MiXCR and keeps one entry per CDR3 protein. The sample includes 750,000 to 950,000 distinct CDR3 sequences, 46% seen only once; the top ten take 4% to 5%. What was sequenced was blood. The receptors derive from a girl aged 10-17 years with multiple sclerosis.

In this sample, this clonotype turned up a few times. The CDR3, as DNA: TGCAGTGCTAGGCCTACAGGGGCAGGGGCCAAAAACATTCAGTACTTC. It is translated as CSARPTGAGAKNIQYF. The rearrangement uses TRBV20-1 and TRBJ2-4; 7 positions match TRBD1. J gave up 1 base and V 3 bases, and 9 bases lay outside the gene matches. Germline CDR1 and CDR2: DFQATT and SNEGSKA (reference sequence). CDR3 length equals 16 residues.

This clonotype was detected only a few times. The chain has TRBV29-1 and TRBJ2-5, with TRBD2 identical over 9 bases. Germline CDR1 is SQVTM and CDR2 is ANQGSEA. With V trimmed by 6 bases and J by 5 bases, 19 bases remained unmatched. This CDR3 is 17 amino acids long. The CDR3 sequence is CSVVGLAGAPRPETQYF. The CDR3 nucleotides read TGCAGCGTCGTTGGGTTAGCGGGAGCCCCCCGCCCGGAGACCCAGTACTTC.

The rearrangement joins TRBV3-1 to TRBJ2-7; D unclear. Gene TRBJ2-5 matches the end of the DNA better, so the J call may be wrong. The CDR3 loop spans 16 amino acids. Germline-derived CDR1 and CDR2 are LGHDT and YNNKEL (reference sequence). CDR3: CASSQVGRNLGETQYF. The CDR3 nucleotides read TGTGCCAGCAGCCAAGTTGGCCGAAACCTTGGAGAGACCCAGTACTTC.

CDR3 bases: TGTGCCAGCAGCTTCCGGGACGAAGGAATCAATGAGCAGTTCTTC. This sequence encodes CASSFRDEGINEQFF. The chain couples TRBV7-9 to TRBJ2-1; perhaps D is TRBD1 or TRBD2 (5 bases each). The V and J ends lost 3 bases and 6 bases respectively, with 15 bases between them. The CDR3 covers 15 residues. CDR1 and CDR2 from the germline V gene are SEHNR and FQNEAQ (reference sequence).

The sample holds many counts of this clonotype. This sequence joins TRBV4-1 and TRBJ2-4, with unresolved D. Germline V gene lookup returns CDR1 MGHRA and CDR2 YSYEKL. V was shortened by 7 bases and J by 0 bases, with 10 bases between the two germline ends. This CDR3 has 14 amino acids. In DNA form, the CDR3 reads TGCGCCAGCATGGATCCTCTAGCCAAAAACATTCAGTACTTC. The encoded protein is CASMDPLAKNIQYF.

This clonotype was picked up a small number of times. CDR3 loop: CASSYPLVAGQFF. The CDR3 nucleotides are TGTGCCAGCAGTTACCCCCTGGTAGCAGGGCAGTTCTTC. The chain employs TRBV6-2 or TRBV6-3 and TRBJ2-1; D is unclear. The CDR3 length is 13 residues. Trimming removed 2 bases from V and 12 bases from J, with 14 bases in between. Germline V gene sequence: CDR1 MNHEY, CDR2 SVGEGT.

The chain has TRBV4-1 and TRBJ2-1; unclear D gene. Germline CDR1 MGHRA, CDR2 YSYEKL. V was cut by 0 bases and J by 4 bases, with 7 bases left in between. CDR3 length: 14 amino acids. The CDR3 DNA is TGCGCCAGCAGCCAAGATAACAGTTACAATGAGCAGTTCTTC. It translates to CASSQDNSYNEQFF.

This chain joins TRBV24-1 and TRBJ2-1, with a tentative D call TRBD2 (6 bases). This CDR3 is 17 amino acids long. Trimming shortened V by 3 bases and J by 0 bases, and 14 bases separated the two germline ends. Germline CDR1 KGHDR, CDR2 SFDVKD. The CDR3 region is CATSDHRLGRSYNEQFF. The CDR3 nucleotides are TGTGCCACCAGTGATCATAGACTAGGGCGCTCCTACAATGAGCAGTTCTTC.

The chain employs TRBV6-1 and TRBJ1-4; D gene ambiguous. The germline V gene has CDR1 MNHNS and CDR2 SASEGT. The CDR3 has 16 residues. Trimming pared 2 bases from V and 4 bases from J, leaving 14 bases between. The CDR3 coding sequence is TGTGCCAGCAGTGAAATACGACGGCCCGTTAATGAAAAACTGTTTTTT. Translated, it gives CASSEIRRPVNEKLFF.

This clonotype was seen a single time. The chain has TRBV7-9 and TRBJ1-2; D is uncertain. The CDR3 length is 13 residues. CDR1 SEHNR and CDR2 FQNEAQ come from the germline V gene (reference sequence). Trimming took 1 base from V and 8 from J, leaving 11 bases between them. The CDR3 bases are TGTGCCAGCAGCTTAGGTGTGGAGCTGGGCTACACCTTC. Its translation: CASSLGVELGYTF.